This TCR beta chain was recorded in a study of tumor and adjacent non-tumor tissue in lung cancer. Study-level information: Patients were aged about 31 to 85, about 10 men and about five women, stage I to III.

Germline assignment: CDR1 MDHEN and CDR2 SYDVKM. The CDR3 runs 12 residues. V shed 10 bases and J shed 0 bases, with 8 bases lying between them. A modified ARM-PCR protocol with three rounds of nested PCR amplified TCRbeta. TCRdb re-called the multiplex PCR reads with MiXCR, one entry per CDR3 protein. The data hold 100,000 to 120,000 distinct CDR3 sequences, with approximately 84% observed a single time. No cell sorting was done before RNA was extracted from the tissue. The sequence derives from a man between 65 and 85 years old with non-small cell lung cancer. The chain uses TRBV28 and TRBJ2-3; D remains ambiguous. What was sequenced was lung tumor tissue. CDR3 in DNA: TGTGCCACCCGCCTAAGCACAGATACGCAGTATTTT. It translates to CATRLSTDTQYF.